One sample yielded the 24 T cell receptor beta chains listed below, sequenced in a study of T cells in Graves' hyperthyroidism and ophthalmopathy. The source material, RNA transcripts, was used to amplify TCR beta CDR3 regions. The primer set for the first-round RT-PCR of the TCR CDR3 was HTBI. TCRdb processed the multiplex PCR reads anew with MiXCR; each CDR3 protein has one entry. The sample has about 520,000 distinct CDR3 sequences; about 24% are singletons. The sample was blood. The source of these receptors is a woman aged 25 to 39 with Graves' ophthalmopathy.

This clonotype appeared many times. The chain links TRBV20-1 to TRBJ1-2, with 9 bases that match TRBD1. Per germline, CDR1 DFQATT and CDR2 SNEGSKA (reference sequence). The length of the CDR3 is 15 residues. Trimming cost V 3 bases and J 5 bases; bases outside gene matches: 10. CDR3 sequence reads: CSASPPGQGLYGYTF. The DNA of the CDR3 is TGCAGTGCTAGTCCTCCGGGACAGGGTCTTTATGGCTACACCTTC.

The table lists this clonotype with a few counts. A much more abundant neighbour one base away suggests this may be a read error. V is TRBV6-1 and J is TRBJ2-7; 8 bases align to TRBD1. This CDR3 has 14 amino acids. The J segment lost 5 bases and the V segment lost 4 bases, leaving 7 bases of the junction unmatched. The germline V gene encodes CDR1 MNHNS and CDR2 SASEGT. The CDR3: CASSGTGRRDEQYF. CDR3 bases: TGTGCCAGCAGTGGGACAGGGAGAAGGGACGAGCAGTACTTC.

This clonotype has at least ten counts. The chain uses TRBV12-3 or TRBV12-4 and TRBJ2-4; tentative D call: TRBD2 (5 bases). The CDR3 runs 13 residues. V lost 6 bases and J 7 bases, leaving 13 bases between the germline ends. Here the CDR3 reads CASRSGQPNIQYF. In DNA, the CDR3 is TGTGCCAGCAGAAGCGGCCAGCCTAACATTCAGTACTTC.

The sample holds many counts of this clonotype. The chain links TRBV6-2 or TRBV6-3 to TRBJ2-2; TRBD1 matches at 9 bases. Trimming took 6 bases from V and 5 from J; bases not matched to a gene: 4. Per the germline V gene, CDR1 is MNHEY and CDR2 is SVGEGT. CDR3 length: 14 amino acids. CDR3 region: CASRSGQGTGELFF. In DNA form, the CDR3 reads TGTGCCAGCAGGTCAGGACAGGGGACCGGGGAGCTGTTTTTT.

Concerning this clonotype itself: Since the CDR3 does not end with the conserved phenylalanine or tryptophan, this likely comes from a read error. V gene TRBV27 combines with J gene TRBJ2-7, with D possibly TRBD2 on 6 matching bases. Trimming took off 2 bases at V and 3 bases at J, with 8 bases between the two ends. Germline V gene data show CDR1 as MNHEY and CDR2 as SMNVEV (reference sequence). This CDR3 comprises 13 residues. The CDR3 coding sequence is TGTGCCAGCAGTTTACCCGGGGGCTACGAGCAGTACTAC. Translated, it gives CASSLPGGYEQYY.

This clonotype has just a few counts. CDR3 residues: CASSHRRVPRGLAKNIQYF. As DNA, the CDR3 is TGTGCCAGCAGTCACAGGCGCGTACCGAGGGGGTTAGCCAAAAACATTCAGTACTTC. V and J are TRBV6-4 and TRBJ2-4, with a tentative D call TRBD1 (6 bases). Germline V gene lookup returns CDR1 MRHNA and CDR2 SNTAGT. Trimming pared 5 bases from V and 0 bases from J, leaving 23 bases between. The CDR3 spans 19 residues.

This clonotype was counted at least ten times. The chain carries TRBV10-1 and TRBJ1-1; D is unclear. The CDR3 consists of 13 residues. Trimming took 7 bases from V and 5 from J, leaving 14 bases between them. Germline lookup yields CDR1 WNHNN and CDR2 SYGVQD (reference sequence). CDR3: CASMEEGRTEAFF. CDR3 nucleotides: TGCGCCAGCATGGAGGAGGGTAGAACTGAAGCTTTCTTT.

V usage is TRBV4-3 and J usage is TRBJ1-2, with TRBD1 as a possible D gene (6 bases). This CDR3 is built from 14 residues. V dropped 4 bases and J dropped 8 bases, with 17 bases sitting between them. Germline values: CDR1 LGHNA, CDR2 YSLEER. DNA of the CDR3: TGCGCCAGCAGCCCCAGAGCAGGGGCTGGAGGCTACACCTTC. Its translation is CASSPRAGAGGYTF.

This clonotype was observed once. J is TRBJ1-1 and V is TRBV20-1, with TRBD1 matching over 9 bases. Unmatched junction bases numbered 7, after V lost 5 bases and J lost 0 bases. This CDR3 contains 15 residues. CDR1 is DFQATT, CDR2 SNEGSKA, per germline (reference sequence). Here the CDR3 DNA reads TGCAGTGCTTACGAGACAGGGGGAGTGAACACTGAAGCTTTCTTT. Its translation is CSAYETGGVNTEAFF.

The chain is built from TRBV27 and TRBJ2-5; weak D call: TRBD2 (6 bases). With 5 bases removed from V and 4 bases from J, the gap between germline ends came to 14 bases. The length of the CDR3 is 14 residues. Germline-derived CDR1 and CDR2 are MNHEY and SMNVEV (reference sequence). DNA for the CDR3: TGTGCCAGCAGTATGGTTCTGGGGGGAGAGACCCAGTACTTC. Protein: CASSMVLGGETQYF.

This clonotype has at least ten counts. V usage is TRBV4-3 and J usage is TRBJ1-5; the D gene is possibly TRBD1 (6 bases). Germline loops: CDR1 LGHNA, CDR2 YSLEER. The CDR3 has 15 residues. The V end lost 2 bases, the J end lost 7 bases, and 15 bases lay between the germline ends. CDR3 protein: CASSQSTGVGQPQHF. CDR3 DNA: TGCGCCAGCAGCCAATCGACAGGCGTTGGACAGCCCCAGCATTTT.

This clonotype occurred many times. This chain uses TRBV19 with TRBJ1-1; D not certain. Germline assignment: CDR1 LNHDA and CDR2 SQIVND (reference sequence). This CDR3 has 13 amino acids. V lost 4 bases to trimming and J lost 4 bases, with 10 bases between them. The CDR3 region is CASSTDASTEAFF. Written as DNA, the CDR3 is TGTGCCAGTAGTACAGACGCAAGCACTGAAGCTTTCTTT.

The chain is built from TRBV6-1 and TRBJ1-2; D unresolved. This CDR3 spans 13 amino acids. The germline CDR1 and CDR2 sequences are MNHNS and SASEGT. Trimming left V 6 bases short and J 8 bases short, with 16 bases between. This CDR3 is CASSTGPWEGYTF. The CDR3 bases are TGTGCCAGCAGCACCGGGCCCTGGGAAGGCTACACCTTC.

This clonotype was detected only once. The rearrangement links TRBV5-1 to TRBJ2-6; D remains ambiguous. The CDR3 length is 13 residues. V was trimmed by 6 bases and J by 0 bases, leaving 4 bases between them. Looked up from germline, CDR1 is SGHRS and CDR2 is YFSETQ. The CDR3 loop is CASTSSGANVLTF. CDR3 in DNA: TGCGCCAGCACTAGCTCTGGGGCCAACGTCCTGACTTTC.

The chain employs TRBV7-3 and TRBJ2-7; 9 nucleotides align to TRBD1. Germline trimming cut 5 bases from V and 2 bases from J; bases unmatched to any gene: 7. The CDR3 contains 15 residues. Per the germline V gene, CDR1 is SGHTA and CDR2 is FQGTGA. The CDR3 reads CASSPGTGSTYEQYF. CDR3 sequence (DNA): TGTGCCAGCAGCCCCGGGACAGGGAGTACCTACGAGCAGTACTTC. The full variable domain, its missing parts supplied by reference TRBV7-3 and TRBJ2-7, is GAGVSQTPSNKVTEKGKYVELRCDPISGHTALYWYRQSLGQGPEFLIYFQGTGAADDSGLPNDRFFAVRPEGSVSTLKIQRTERGDSAVYLCASSPGTGSTYEQYFGPGTRLTVT.

This clonotype was counted many times. V is TRBV12-3 or TRBV12-4 and J is TRBJ1-2, with D perhaps matching TRBD1 (5 bases). This CDR3 has 13 residues. Trimming cost V 3 bases and J 12 bases, with 17 bases left between them. The CDR3 bases are TGTGCCAGCAGTTTCGGGGCGGGTGGTGGAGACACCTTC. As protein: CASSFGAGGGDTF.

CDR3 in amino acids: CSARVGDRANYGYTF. The CDR3 bases are TGCAGTGCTAGAGTGGGGGACAGGGCAAACTATGGCTACACCTTC. This chain connects TRBV20-1 to TRBJ1-2; 9 positions agree with TRBD1. Germline CDR1 DFQATT, CDR2 SNEGSKA (reference sequence). The junction had 5 bases not matched to a gene; V was cut back by 1 base and J by 2 bases. This CDR3 has 15 residues.

Ten or more counts support this clonotype. The chain's CDR3 is CASSFRTHGYTF. The CDR3 DNA reads as TGTGCCAGCAGTTTTCGGACACATGGCTACACCTTC. The J gene is TRBJ1-2, the V gene TRBV12-3 or TRBV12-4; TRBD1 might be the D (5 bases). The CDR3 is 12 amino acids. The V gene lost 3 bases and the J gene lost 6 bases, with 8 bases spanning the gap.

This clonotype was observed many times. The chain employs TRBV28 and TRBJ1-5; 7 nucleotides match TRBD1. Losses at the gene ends were 6 bases for V and 0 bases for J; bases not matched to a gene: 23. Looked up from germline, CDR1 is MDHEN and CDR2 is SYDVKM. CDR3 length equals 21 residues. In DNA form, the CDR3 reads TGTGCCAGCAGCACACCTTTCGGACAGGCCCTCCAGCAATATAGCAATCAGCCCCAGCATTTT. Protein sequence: CASSTPFGQALQQYSNQPQHF. Full variable domain (outside the CDR3, taken from reference TRBV28 and TRBJ1-5): DVKVTQSSRYLVKRTGEKVFLECVQDMDHENMFWYRQDPGLGLRLIYFSYDVKMKEKGDIPEGYSVSREKKERFSLILESASTNQTSMYLCASSTPFGQALQQYSNQPQHFGDGTRLSIL.

The V and J genes are TRBV6-5 and TRBJ2-5, with no clear D. This CDR3 is 13 amino acids long. V lost 5 bases, J lost 6 bases, and 13 bases lay in between. Germline CDR1 and CDR2: MNHEY and SVGAGI. In DNA form, the CDR3 reads TGTGCCAGCAGTAACATAGGCAGTAAGACCCAGTACTTC. Its protein product is CASSNIGSKTQYF.

This clonotype was observed many times. Here the CDR3 DNA reads TGTGCCAGCAGTTCTTCTCCAGGGTTCTCTGGAAACACCATATATTTT. It specifies CASSSSPGFSGNTIYF. The chain has TRBV28 and TRBJ1-3; the D gene is possibly TRBD1 (5 bases). V was clipped by 4 bases and J by 0 bases, with 13 bases between them. The V gene's germline CDR1 is MDHEN and CDR2 SYDVKM. The CDR3 is 16 amino acids.

This CDR3 reads CASSRQGRYRGFDYGYTF. CDR3 DNA sequence: TGTGCCAGCAGTCGTCAGGGAAGATACAGGGGGTTCGACTATGGCTACACCTTC. This sequence joins TRBV2 and TRBJ1-2; 8 bases agree with TRBD1. CDR3 length equals 18 residues. V lost 5 bases to trimming and J lost 3 bases; unmatched junction nucleotides: 17. Germline V gene data show CDR1 as SNHLY and CDR2 as FYNNEI.

This clonotype came up many times. The V gene is TRBV19, the J gene TRBJ2-5; TRBD2 aligns across 12 bases. The CDR3 consists of 15 residues. In germline, CDR1 is LNHDA, CDR2 SQIVND (reference sequence). V was pared by 3 bases and J by 2 bases, with 1 base of the junction left unmatched. CDR3: CASSMLAGGQETQYF. Here the CDR3 DNA reads TGTGCCAGTAGTATGCTAGCGGGGGGGCAAGAGACCCAGTACTTC.

This clonotype occurred a few times. V is TRBV2 and J is TRBJ1-5, with D hard to call. The V end was cut by 1 base, the J end by 11 bases, with 15 bases between. Looked up from germline, CDR1 is SNHLY and CDR2 is FYNNEI. CDR3 length: 14 amino acids. The DNA of the CDR3 is TGTGCCAGCAGTGAAGGTCGGAAGTGCCCGGCCCAGCATTTT. Its translation is CASSEGRKCPAQHF.